Below, one TCR beta chain is given with its context. The target antigen is unknown. This sample is part of a study of beta chain features in type 1 diabetes. Study-level results: Possibly, sequencing cDNA over-represented cells that had high TCR expression levels. The study found moderately but significantly shorter TCRB CDR3s in all four CD4+ subsets of Type 1 diabetes patients.

The CDR3 contains 12 residues. Germline loops: CDR1 SGHTA, CDR2 FQGNSA. V was clipped by 3 bases and J by 13 bases; unmatched bases: 8. The study reverse transcribed the entire isolated RNA, so it sequenced expressed TCRB transcripts. Sequenced by immunoSEQ multiplex PCR; TCRdb stores in-frame clones only, minus some. The sample has about 340,000 clones, roughly 13% seen once. The receptor was derived from a woman aged 18-35 years with type 1 diabetes. The chain carries TRBV7-2 and TRBJ1-2; 7 bases are shared with TRBD1. The source material was naive CD4+ T cells from blood. The CDR3 DNA reads as TGTGCCAGCAGCTTTCAGCAGGGGGATGGCACCTTC. Translating gives CASSFQQGDGTF.